One and the same sample provided the 9 T cell receptor beta chains below, sequenced in a study of post-analysis software for immune sequencing data. Broader study findings: Four or five TRBV segments (TRBV5-6, TRBV5-1 and TRBV20-1 among them) occurred more frequently in patients than in controls.

Unique molecular identifiers featured in each of the TCR beta cDNA libraries. TCRdb re-analysed the PCR reads in MiXCR, keeping a single row per CDR3 protein. The sample holds just over 250,000 distinct CDR3 sequences, around 34% seen once. Their antigens remain unidentified. Sequencing was done on a sample of blood. The receptors shown here come from a girl aged 10-17 years with multiple sclerosis.

The chain employs TRBV28 and TRBJ2-5, with 8 bases aligning to TRBD1. The J call is in doubt because the DNA end fits TRBJ2-7 better. This CDR3 comprises 14 residues. The germline CDR1 and CDR2 sequences are MDHEN and SYDVKM. DNA for the CDR3: TGTGCCAGCAGTCTCCCGACAGGGGTAGACGAGCAGTACTTC. This gives the protein CASSLPTGVDEQYF.

This clonotype was observed many times. The J gene is TRBJ2-1, the V gene TRBV5-1, with 10 bases fitting TRBD2. The CDR3 has 16 amino acids. Germline V CDR1 and CDR2: SGHRS, YFSETQ. Trimming removed 0 bases from V and 0 bases from J; junction bases left unmatched: 0. This chain's CDR3 is CASSLASGSSYNEQFF. CDR3 bases: TGCGCCAGCAGCTTGGCTAGCGGGAGCTCCTACAATGAGCAGTTCTTC. The variable domain in full, completed from reference TRBV5-1 and TRBJ2-1, reads KAGVTQTPRYLIKTRGQQVTLSCSPISGHRSVSWYQQTPGQGLQFLFEYFSETQRNKGNFPGRFSGRQFSNSRSEMNVSTLELGDSALYLCASSLASGSSYNEQFFGPGTRLTVL.

This clonotype was detected only a few times. CDR3 in amino acids: CASSLGTSGYTQYF. In nucleotides, the CDR3 is TGTGCCAGCAGCTTAGGGACTAGCGGTTATACGCAGTATTTT. This chain uses TRBV7-2 with TRBJ2-3; TRBD2 aligns across 10 bases. The CDR3 is 14 residues long. CDR1 is SGHTA, CDR2 FQGNSA, per germline. The J segment lost 7 bases and the V segment lost 1 base, leaving 2 bases of the junction unmatched.

Ten or more counts support this clonotype. This chain uses TRBV12-3 or TRBV12-4 with TRBJ2-3; D may be TRBD1 or TRBD2 (5 bases each). V dropped 5 bases and J dropped 0 bases, with 12 bases sitting between them. This CDR3 has 15 residues. DNA for the CDR3: TGTGCCAGCAGTAACCGGGACGTAAGCACAGATACGCAGTATTTT. This translates into CASSNRDVSTDTQYF.

Only one count was recorded for this clonotype. The V and J genes are TRBV30 and TRBJ2-7; D is uncertain. This CDR3 is built from 15 residues. Germline-derived CDR1 and CDR2 are GTSNPN and SVGIG (reference sequence). The V end was cut by 3 bases, the J end by 2 bases, with 17 bases between. The CDR3 is CAWRKRYDQPYEQYF. The CDR3 nucleotides are TGTGCCTGGAGGAAGCGATACGATCAACCCTACGAGCAGTACTTC. Drawing the rest from reference TRBV30 and TRBJ2-7, the complete variable domain is SQTIHQWPATLVQPVGSPLSLECTVEGTSNPNLYWYRQAAGRGLQLLFYSVGIGQISSEVPQNLSASRPQDRQFILSSKKLLLSDSGFYLCAWRKRYDQPYEQYFGPGTRLTVT.

The chain recombines TRBV20-1 with TRBJ2-1, with 8 bases that match TRBD2. With 5 bases clipped from V and 7 bases from J, the junction kept 10 bases outside the gene matches. CDR1 is DFQATT, CDR2 SNEGSKA, per germline (reference sequence). This CDR3 has 14 amino acids. The CDR3 coding sequence is TGCAGTGCTCCCCCGGGACTAGGTACGAATGAGCAGTTCTTC. This codes for CSAPPGLGTNEQFF.

This rearrangement joins TRBV24-1 to TRBJ2-1, with a weak D call TRBD2 (6 bases). V dropped 4 bases and J dropped 15 bases, with 21 bases sitting between them. CDR1 is KGHDR, CDR2 SFDVKD, per germline. The CDR3 has 14 residues. CDR3 region: CATSEPRDSGPSFF. CDR3 DNA: TGTGCCACCAGTGAACCTCGGGACTCAGGGCCGTCGTTCTTC.

This clonotype has ten or more counts. The chain employs TRBV5-1 and TRBJ2-1; the D gene is possibly TRBD1 (6 bases). CDR3 size: 15 residues. CDR1 and CDR2 from the germline V gene are SGHRS and YFSETQ. Trimming removed 1 base from V and 2 bases from J, with 10 bases in between. The CDR3 is CASSLYEGAYNEQFF. CDR3 nucleotide sequence: TGCGCCAGCAGCTTGTATGAGGGGGCCTACAATGAGCAGTTCTTC.

Worth noting for this clonotype: A much larger clone differs by one base, so this may be a read error. This chain links TRBV6-5 with TRBJ2-1, with D possibly TRBD2 on 6 matching bases. The CDR3 has 16 residues. Germline V gene data show CDR1 as MNHEY and CDR2 as SVGAGI. CDR3 amino acids: CAGRTLAGSSYNEQFF. The CDR3 DNA reads as TGTGCCGGCAGAACCCTGGCGGGAAGCTCCTACAATGAGCAGTTCTTC.